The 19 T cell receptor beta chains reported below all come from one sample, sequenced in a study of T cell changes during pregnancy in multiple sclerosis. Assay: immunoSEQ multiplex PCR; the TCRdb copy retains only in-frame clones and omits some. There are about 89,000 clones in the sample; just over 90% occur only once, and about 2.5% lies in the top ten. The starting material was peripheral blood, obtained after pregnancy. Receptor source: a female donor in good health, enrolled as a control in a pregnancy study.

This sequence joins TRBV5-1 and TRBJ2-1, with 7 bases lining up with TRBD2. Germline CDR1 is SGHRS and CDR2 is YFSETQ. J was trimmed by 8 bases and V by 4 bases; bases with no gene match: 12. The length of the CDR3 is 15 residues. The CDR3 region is CASSLPSGGRDEQFF. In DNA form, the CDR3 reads TGCGCCAGCAGCCTGCCGTCGGGGGGTAGGGATGAGCAGTTCTTC.

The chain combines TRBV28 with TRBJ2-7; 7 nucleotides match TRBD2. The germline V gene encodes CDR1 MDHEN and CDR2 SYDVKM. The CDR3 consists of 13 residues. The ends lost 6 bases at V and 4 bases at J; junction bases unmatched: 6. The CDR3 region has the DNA TGTGCCAGCAGACTCGGGGGAGGGTACGAGCAGTACTTC. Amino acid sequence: CASRLGGGYEQYF.

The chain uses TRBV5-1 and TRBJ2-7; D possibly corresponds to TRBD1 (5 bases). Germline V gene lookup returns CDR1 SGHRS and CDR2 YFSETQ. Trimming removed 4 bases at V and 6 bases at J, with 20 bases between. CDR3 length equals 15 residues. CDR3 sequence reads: CASSQNPGLLTEQYF. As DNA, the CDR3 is TGCGCCAGCAGCCAGAACCCAGGGCTCCTTACCGAGCAGTACTTC.

CDR3 sequence: CASSRGRRGLDRVLSSGNTIYF. The CDR3 DNA reads TGTGCCAGCAGCAGAGGCCGCCGTGGTCTGGACAGGGTCCTGAGCTCTGGAAACACCATATATTTT. J is TRBJ1-3 and V is TRBV27; TRBD1 matches at 8 bases. The CDR3 extends over 22 amino acids. From germline, CDR1 is MNHEY and CDR2 SMNVEV (reference sequence). V lost 6 bases, J lost 0 bases, and 25 bases stayed unmatched.

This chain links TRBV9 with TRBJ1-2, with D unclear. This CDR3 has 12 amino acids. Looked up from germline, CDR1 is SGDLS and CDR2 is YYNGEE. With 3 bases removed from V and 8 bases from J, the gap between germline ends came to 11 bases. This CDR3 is CASSATSSGYTF. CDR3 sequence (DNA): TGTGCCAGCAGCGCGACATCCTCAGGCTACACCTTC.

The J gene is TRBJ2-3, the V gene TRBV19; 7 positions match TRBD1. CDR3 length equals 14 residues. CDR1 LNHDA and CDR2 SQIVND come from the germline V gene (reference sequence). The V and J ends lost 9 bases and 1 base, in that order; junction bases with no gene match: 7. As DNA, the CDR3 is TGTGCCAGCAGACAGGGTTGGGGCACAGATACGCAGTATTTT. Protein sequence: CASRQGWGTDTQYF.

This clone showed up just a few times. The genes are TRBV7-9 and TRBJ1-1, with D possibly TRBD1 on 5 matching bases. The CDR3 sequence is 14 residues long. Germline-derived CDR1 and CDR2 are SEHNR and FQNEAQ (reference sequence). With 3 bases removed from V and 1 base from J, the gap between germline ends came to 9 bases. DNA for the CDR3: TGTGCCAGCAGCTTCGAAGGGGCGAACACTGAAGCTTTCTTT. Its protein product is CASSFEGANTEAFF.

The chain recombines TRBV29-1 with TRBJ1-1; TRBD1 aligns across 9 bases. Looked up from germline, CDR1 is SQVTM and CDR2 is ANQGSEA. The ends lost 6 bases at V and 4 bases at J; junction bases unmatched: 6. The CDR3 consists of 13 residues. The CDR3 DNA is TGCAGCGTGAAACAGGGGGCCGGCACTGAAGCTTTCTTT. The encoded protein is CSVKQGAGTEAFF.

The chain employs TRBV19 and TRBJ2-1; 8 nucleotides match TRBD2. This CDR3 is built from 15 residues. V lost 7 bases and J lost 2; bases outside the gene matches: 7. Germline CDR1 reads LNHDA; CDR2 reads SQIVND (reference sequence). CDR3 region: CASTFTGLAYNEQFF. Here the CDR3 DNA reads TGTGCCAGTACCTTCACGGGACTAGCCTACAATGAGCAGTTCTTC.

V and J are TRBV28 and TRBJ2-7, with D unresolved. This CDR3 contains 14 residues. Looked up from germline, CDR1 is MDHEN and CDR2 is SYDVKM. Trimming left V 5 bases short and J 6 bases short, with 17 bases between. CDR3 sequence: CASSPGSLSGEQYF. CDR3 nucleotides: TGTGCCAGCAGTCCCGGCTCCCTCTCGGGCGAGCAGTACTTC.

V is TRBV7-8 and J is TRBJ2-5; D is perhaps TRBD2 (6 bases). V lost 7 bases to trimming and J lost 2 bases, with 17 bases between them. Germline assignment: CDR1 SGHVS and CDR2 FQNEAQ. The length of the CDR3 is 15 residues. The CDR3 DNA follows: TGTGCCAGCAAATTTGCAGGAGGGAGACAAGAGACCCAGTACTTC. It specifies CASKFAGGRQETQYF. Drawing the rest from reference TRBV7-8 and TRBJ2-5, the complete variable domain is GAGVSQSPRYKVAKRGQDVALRCDPISGHVSLFWYQQALGQGPEFLTYFQNEAQLDKSGLPSDRFFAERPEGSVSTLKIQRTQQEDSAVYLCASKFAGGRQETQYFGPGTRLLVL.

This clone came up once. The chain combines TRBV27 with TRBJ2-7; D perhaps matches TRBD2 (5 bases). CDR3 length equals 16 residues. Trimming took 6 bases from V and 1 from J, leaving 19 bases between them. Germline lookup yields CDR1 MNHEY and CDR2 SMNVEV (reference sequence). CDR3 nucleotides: TGTGCCAGCAGGCCCCGGTCTAGCAGAGGGTCCTACGAGCAGTACTTC. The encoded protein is CASRPRSSRGSYEQYF.

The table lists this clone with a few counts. The CDR3 spells CASSSFISNQPQHF. CDR3 in DNA: TGTGCCAGCAGCTCTTTTATAAGCAATCAGCCCCAGCATTTT. The chain has TRBV7-9 and TRBJ1-5; D remains unclear. The CDR3 runs to 14 residues. Germline assignment: CDR1 SEHNR and CDR2 FQNEAQ (reference sequence). V was shortened by 4 bases and J by 1 base, with 8 bases between the two germline ends.

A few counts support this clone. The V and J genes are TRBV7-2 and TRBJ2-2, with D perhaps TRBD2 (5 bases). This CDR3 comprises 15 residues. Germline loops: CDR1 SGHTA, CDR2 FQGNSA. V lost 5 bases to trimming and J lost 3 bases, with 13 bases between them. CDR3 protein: CASSREGVYTGELFF. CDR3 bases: TGTGCCAGCAGCCGTGAGGGAGTATACACCGGGGAGCTGTTTTTT.

The CDR3 bases are TGCAGCGTTGACGACAGGGGGTCCGGCTACACCTTC. Protein: CSVDDRGSGYTF. The chain is built from TRBV29-1 and TRBJ1-2, with TRBD1 matching 9 bases. CDR3 length: 12 residues. V lost 3 bases, J lost 8 bases, and 4 bases stayed unmatched. Germline V gives CDR1 SQVTM, CDR2 ANQGSEA.

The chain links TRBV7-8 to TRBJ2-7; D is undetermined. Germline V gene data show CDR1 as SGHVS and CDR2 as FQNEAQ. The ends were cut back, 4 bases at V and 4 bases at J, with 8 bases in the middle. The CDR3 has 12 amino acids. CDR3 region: CASSSGEYEQYF. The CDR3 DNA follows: TGTGCCAGCAGCTCCGGTGAATACGAGCAGTACTTC. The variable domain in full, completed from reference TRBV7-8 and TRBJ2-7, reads GAGVSQSPRYKVAKRGQDVALRCDPISGHVSLFWYQQALGQGPEFLTYFQNEAQLDKSGLPSDRFFAERPEGSVSTLKIQRTQQEDSAVYLCASSSGEYEQYFGPGTRLTVT.

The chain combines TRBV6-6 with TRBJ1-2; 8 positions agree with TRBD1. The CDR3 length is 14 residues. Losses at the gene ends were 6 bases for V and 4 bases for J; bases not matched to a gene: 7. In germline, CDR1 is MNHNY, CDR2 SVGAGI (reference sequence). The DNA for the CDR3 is TGTGCCAGCAGGGGTCATCAGGGGGCCTATGGCTACACCTTC. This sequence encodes CASRGHQGAYGYTF.

CDR3 DNA: TGTGCCAGCAGTGAAGCGCAGCTGGGCGCACAGAACACTGAAGCTTTCTTT. It specifies CASSEAQLGAQNTEAFF. This sequence joins TRBV2 and TRBJ1-1; no clear D. Trimming pared 0 bases from V and 1 base from J, leaving 15 bases between. The germline CDR1 and CDR2 sequences are SNHLY and FYNNEI. The CDR3 is made up of 17 amino acids.

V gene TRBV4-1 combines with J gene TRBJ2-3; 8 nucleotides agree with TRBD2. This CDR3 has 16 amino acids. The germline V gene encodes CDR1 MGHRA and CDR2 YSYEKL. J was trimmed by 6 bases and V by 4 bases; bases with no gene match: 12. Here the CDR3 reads CASSRIPSGGGDTQYF. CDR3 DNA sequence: TGCGCCAGCAGCCGCATACCAAGCGGGGGAGGGGATACGCAGTATTTT.